This entry features one TCR beta chain sequence. Its antigen has not been determined. Base qualities are not provided; no much larger clone lies one nucleotide away. As encoded in the germline V gene, CDR1 is MDHEN while CDR2 is SYDVKM. V is reduced by 4 bases and J by 3 bases, leaving a spacing of 13 bases between them. The CDR3, from cysteine to phenylalanine, totals 14 residues. Left in the record is the CDR3 DNA by itself, 42 bases read in frame from the first base. The source of the sample is a study of PD-1 blockade in classical Hodgkin lymphoma (dated by TCRdb to about 2020). About the study as a whole: Nivolumab dosing was 3 mg/kg intravenously every 2 weeks, continuing until either disease progression or unacceptable toxicity. A peripheral blood immune signature of response to PD-1 blockade in classical Hodgkin lymphoma was defined using TCR beta sequencing and CyTOF. Beyond this particular receptor, the publication reports: CD4+ but not CD8+ TCR diversity rose significantly by C4D1 (p=0.0027 vs p=0.16), most apparent in complete responders (p=0.02). Diversity was lower in patients who began nivolumab less than 1 year after ASCT, so these patients were left out of later analyses to avoid confounding by immune reconstitution. Newly diagnosed patients were reported to have lower baseline TCR diversity than healthy donors, and relapsed/refractory patients were reported to have lower baseline TCR diversity still. Among trial patients, those achieving complete response had baseline diversity similar to that of newly diagnosed patients, while diversity was significantly lower in partial responders and progressors. The study was limited to a single clinical trial cohort, and causes of repertoire differences, possibly disease activity or prior therapy, remained undefined.

Explained via the paper, the time point label denotes: cycle 1 day 1 (C1D1), immediately before nivolumab initiation. Every trial patient had relapsed after autologous stem cell transplantation, and cohorts A, B and C differed in prior brentuximab vedotin exposure. The trial cohort included around 60 patients with relapsed/refractory classical Hodgkin lymphoma, and each patient had a best overall response of complete response, partial response or progressive disease. In the multi-cohort phase II CheckMate 205 trial, trial patients received single-agent nivolumab. An independent review committee assessed best overall response by applying the 2007 International Working Group response criteria. Trial PBMCs were collected immediately before nivolumab initiation (C1D1) and during therapy at cycle 2 day 1 and cycle 4 day 1. Peripheral blood was collected in 8 mL Vacutainer Cell Preparation Tubes, from which PBMCs were isolated by centrifugation and then cryopreserved.

Genomic DNA was extracted with the Qiagen DNeasy kit from unsorted PBMCs and from negatively selected CD4+ and CD8+ fractions. TCR beta CDR3 regions were amplified by immunoSEQ multiplex PCR using primers annealing to V and J segments. A synthetic immune receptor repertoire was used to minimize amplification bias, and any remaining bias was removed computationally after sequencing. The original pipeline was this. Repertoire diversity was quantified as the Shannon entropy index using custom Python scripts. Unsorted, CD4+ and CD8+ repertoires were examined separately, except in combined analyses, for which CD4+ and CD8+ sequences were merged in silico. Clonal expansion was defined as at least a 2-fold frequency increase after treatment relative to C1D1, with a pseudocount of 0.5 for undetected baseline clones. Clones with 0 or 1 copy at C1D1 were classified as singleton clones, and clones with 2 or more copies were classified as non-singleton clones. Clones expanded in unsorted samples were annotated as CD4+, CD8+ or unknown by matching protein sequences in sorted samples from the same patient. Wilcoxon tests were applied to paired samples to test diversity changes from C1D1 to C4D1. Held by TCRdb, this immuneACCESS table contains in-frame sequences only and omits some clones. Under half of the omission traces to an unresolved V gene where checked; the cause of the rest is unknown. D and trimming come from the DNA, and the V and J calls and clone size come from that table. The sample data list 45,000 or so clones, and about nine tenths of these were observed just once. The top ten hold just over 9% of the sample.

The sample in question was peripheral blood mononuclear cells (PBMCs), obtained at baseline. This receptor was obtained from a human donor with classical Hodgkin lymphoma. Recombination linked TRBV28 to TRBJ2-7; TRBD1 is possibly the D segment (6 matching bases). The nucleotides are TGTGCCAGCAGTTACAACAGGGTGTTCTACGAGCAGTACTTC. Translated, it reads CASSYNRVFYEQYF.